The 2 T cell receptor beta chains below all came from one sample that was sequenced in a study of early stage breast cancer tumors. TCRdb's copy holds only in-frame clones and misses some; the assay was immunoSEQ multiplex PCR. In the table there are about 41,000 clones, about 73% of which are singletons. Sequenced input: blood. All receptors come from a person aged 45-65 years with breast cancer.

This clone was recorded only once. The chain carries TRBV7-8 and TRBJ2-7; 13 positions agree with TRBD2. V was pared by 5 bases and J by 2 bases, with 6 bases of the junction left unmatched. There are 16 residues in the CDR3. Looked up from germline, CDR1 is SGHVS and CDR2 is FQNEAQ. The CDR3 loop reads CASSERGLAGPYEQYF. For the CDR3, the DNA is TGTGCCAGCAGCGAGAGGGGACTAGCGGGACCCTACGAGCAGTACTTC.

The chain uses TRBV25-1 and TRBJ2-6, with TRBD2 as a possible D gene (7 bases). V shed 4 bases and J shed 0 bases, with 13 bases lying between them. Germline CDR1 and CDR2: MGHDK and SYGVNS. This CDR3 comprises 17 residues. CDR3 sequence: CASSVGGPSSGANVLTF. The CDR3 bases are TGTGCCAGCAGTGTGGGGGGGCCAAGCTCTGGGGCCAACGTCCTGACTTTC.